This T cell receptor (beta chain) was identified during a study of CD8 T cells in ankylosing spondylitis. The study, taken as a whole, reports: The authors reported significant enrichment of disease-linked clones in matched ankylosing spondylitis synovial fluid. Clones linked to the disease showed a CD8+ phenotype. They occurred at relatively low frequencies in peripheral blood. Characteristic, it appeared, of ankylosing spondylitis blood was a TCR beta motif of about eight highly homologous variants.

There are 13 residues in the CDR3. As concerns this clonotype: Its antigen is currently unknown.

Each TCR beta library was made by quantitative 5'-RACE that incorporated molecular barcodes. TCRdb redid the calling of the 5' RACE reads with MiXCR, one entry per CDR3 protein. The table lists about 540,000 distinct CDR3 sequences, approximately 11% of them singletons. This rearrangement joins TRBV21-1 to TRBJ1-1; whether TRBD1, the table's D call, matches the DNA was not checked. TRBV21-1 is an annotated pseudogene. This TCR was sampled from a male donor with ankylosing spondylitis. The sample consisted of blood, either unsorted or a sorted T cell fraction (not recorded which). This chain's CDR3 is CASHEGRNTEAFF. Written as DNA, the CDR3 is TGTGCCAGTCACGAGGGGCGTAACACTGAAGCTTTCTTT.